A single sample gave rise to the 14 T cell receptor beta chains below, sequenced in a study of blood T cell repertoires in COVID-19 (dated by TCRdb to 2018 to 2021). Preparation of the library involved the immunoSEQ multiplex PCR assay. This is the immuneACCESS table as TCRdb keeps it, with only in-frame sequences that have V and J called. A part of the clones is gone; compared with another copy, unresolved V genes explain less than half, and the rest is unexplained. The table for this sample lists about 81,000 clones; approximately 82% of them were counted only once. Roughly 7.3% of the sample is held by the ten biggest clonotypes. The specimen sequenced was peripheral blood. Every receptor here comes from a human donor in a cohort sampled during active COVID-19.

The chain is built from TRBV30 and TRBJ2-5, with TRBD1 matching over 12 bases. Germline V gives CDR1 GTSNPN, CDR2 SVGIG (reference sequence). The CDR3 runs to 17 residues. The V gene end was trimmed by 3 bases and the J gene end by 5 bases; junction bases not matched to a gene: 13. The CDR3 DNA reads as TGTGCCTGGAGAGATGCCGGGACAGGGGGCGGCAAGGAGACCCAGTACTTC. Protein sequence: CAWRDAGTGGGKETQYF.

This clone was observed once. This rearrangement joins TRBV3-1 (or the pseudogene TRBV3-2) to TRBJ1-3; D is unresolved. CDR1 is LGHDT, CDR2 YNNKEL, per germline (reference sequence). V dropped 4 bases and J dropped 6 bases, with 7 bases sitting between them. CDR3 size: 12 residues. CDR3 DNA: TGTGCCAGCAGCCGAGCCCAAAACACCATATATTTT. Protein: CASSRAQNTIYF.

V and J are TRBV11-2 and TRBJ2-7, with D unclear. The CDR3 totals 16 residues. Trimming took off 5 bases at V and 7 bases at J, with 24 bases between the two ends. Germline assignment: CDR1 SGHAT and CDR2 FQNNGV. CDR3: CASSPLSARRPGEQYF. CDR3 nucleotides: TGTGCCAGCAGCCCCCTTTCGGCCCGGAGACCCGGAGAGCAGTACTTC.

The rearrangement joins TRBV7-3 to TRBJ1-3, with D perhaps matching TRBD1 (5 bases). This CDR3 contains 14 residues. V was shortened by 5 bases and J by 0 bases, with 8 bases between the two germline ends. Looked up from germline, CDR1 is SGHTA and CDR2 is FQGTGA. CDR3 residues: CASSQTVSGNTIYF. CDR3 bases: TGTGCCAGCAGCCAGACAGTCTCTGGAAACACCATATATTTT.

The chain carries TRBV29-1 and TRBJ1-4; tentative D call: TRBD1 (5 bases). Trimming stripped 2 bases from V and 2 bases from J, with 6 bases between. Looked up from germline, CDR1 is SQVTM and CDR2 is ANQGSEA. This CDR3 has 13 residues. The CDR3 sequence is CSVESGTNEKLFF. CDR3 nucleotide sequence: TGCAGCGTTGAATCAGGGACTAATGAAAAACTGTTTTTT.

This chain joins TRBV7-9 and TRBJ1-1; no clear D gene. Germline assignment: CDR1 SEHNR and CDR2 FQNEAQ (reference sequence). This CDR3 contains 15 residues. V was cut by 0 bases and J by 0 bases, with 8 bases left in between. The DNA of the CDR3 is TGTGCCAGCAGCTTAGCGCGGCAGTTGAACACTGAAGCTTTCTTT. It encodes CASSLARQLNTEAFF.

Here the CDR3 DNA reads TGTGCCAGCAGTCCTGGCAGGGGCTATGGCTACACCTTC. Encoded protein: CASSPGRGYGYTF. V and J are TRBV12-3 or TRBV12-4 and TRBJ1-2; maybe TRBD1 (6 bases). Trimming pared 5 bases from V and 4 bases from J, leaving 11 bases between. The CDR3 is 13 residues long.

The V gene is TRBV30, the J gene TRBJ2-7; 11 bases map to TRBD1. CDR3 length: 15 amino acids. J was trimmed by 1 base and V by 0 bases; bases with no gene match: 2. Germline V gene lookup returns CDR1 GTSNPN and CDR2 SVGIG (reference sequence). In DNA, the CDR3 is TGTGCCTGGAGTGTAGGGACAGGGGGTTCCTACGAGCAGTACTTC. Its translation is CAWSVGTGGSYEQYF. Based on the CDR3 plus reference TRBV30 and TRBJ2-7, the full variable domain is SQTIHQWPATLVQPVGSPLSLECTVEGTSNPNLYWYRQAAGRGLQLLFYSVGIGQISSEVPQNLSASRPQDRQFILSSKKLLLSDSGFYLCAWSVGTGGSYEQYFGPGTRLTVT.

In DNA, the CDR3 is TGTGCCAGCCTATCGGGGGTCGCTGGCTACACCTTC. Its translation: CASLSGVAGYTF. V gene TRBV12-3 or TRBV12-4 combines with J gene TRBJ1-2; D is possibly TRBD1 (5 bases). With 8 bases removed from V and 7 bases from J, the gap between germline ends came to 14 bases. The CDR3 covers 12 residues.

The V call is TRBV7-2, the J call TRBJ1-4, with D possibly TRBD1 on 5 matching bases. The germline gives CDR1 SGHTA, CDR2 FQGNSA. CDR3 length: 14 amino acids. V shed 4 bases and J shed 4 bases, with 10 bases lying between them. The CDR3 DNA follows: TGTGCCAGCAGCTCGTCAGGGATTAATGAAAAACTGTTTTTT. It encodes CASSSSGINEKLFF.

The V call is TRBV5-6, the J call TRBJ2-5; TRBD1 matches at 7 bases. CDR3 length: 16 amino acids. From germline, CDR1 is SGHDT and CDR2 YYEEEE. Trimming removed 4 bases from V and 4 bases from J; junction bases left unmatched: 13. This CDR3 reads CASSRNGQVERETQYF. The CDR3 bases are TGTGCCAGCAGCCGAAACGGACAGGTCGAACGAGAGACCCAGTACTTC.

The sample holds one count of this clone. The gene calls are TRBV4-1 and TRBJ1-1; a weak D match, TRBD1 (5 bases). The CDR3 has 14 residues. CDR1 and CDR2 from the germline V gene are MGHRA and YSYEKL. V lost 1 base and J 8 bases, leaving 14 bases between the germline ends. CDR3 protein: CASSQGLQGTEAFF. The CDR3 DNA reads TGCGCCAGCAGCCAAGGGCTCCAGGGAACCGAAGCTTTCTTT.

This clone has just one count. The gene calls are TRBV30 and TRBJ1-6, with unresolved D. The V end lost 1 base, the J end lost 9 bases, and 13 bases lay between the germline ends. The CDR3 runs 14 residues. Germline CDR1 is GTSNPN and CDR2 is SVGIG (reference sequence). The CDR3 nucleotides read TGTGCCTGGAGTGCGGCGACATTAGTTTCACCCCTCCACTTT. Residues: CAWSAATLVSPLHF.

V gene TRBV6-5 combines with J gene TRBJ1-1; D not certain. The V end was cut by 7 bases, the J end by 4 bases, with 19 bases between. The CDR3 consists of 15 residues. Germline V gene data show CDR1 as MNHEY and CDR2 as SVGAGI. CDR3 region: CASTQSGRLTTEAFF. The CDR3 bases are TGTGCCAGCACCCAATCTGGCCGATTAACCACTGAAGCTTTCTTT.